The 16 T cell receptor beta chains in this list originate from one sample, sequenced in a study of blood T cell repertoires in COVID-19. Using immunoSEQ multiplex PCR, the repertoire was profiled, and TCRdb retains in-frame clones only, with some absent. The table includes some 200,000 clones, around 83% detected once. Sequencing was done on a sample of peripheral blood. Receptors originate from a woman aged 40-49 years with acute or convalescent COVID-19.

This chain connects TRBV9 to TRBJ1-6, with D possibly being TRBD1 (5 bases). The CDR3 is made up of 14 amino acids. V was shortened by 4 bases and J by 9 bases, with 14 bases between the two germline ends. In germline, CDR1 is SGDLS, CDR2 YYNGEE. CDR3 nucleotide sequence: TGTGCCAGCAGCACCCGACAGTCCGGTTCACCCCTCCACTTT. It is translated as CASSTRQSGSPLHF.

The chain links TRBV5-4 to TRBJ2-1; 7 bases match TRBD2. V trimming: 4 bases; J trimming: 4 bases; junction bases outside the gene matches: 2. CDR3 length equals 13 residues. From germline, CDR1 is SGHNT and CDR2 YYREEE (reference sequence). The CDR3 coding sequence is TGTGCCAGCAGCCTGGGAGGGTACAATGAGCAGTTCTTC. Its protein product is CASSLGGYNEQFF.

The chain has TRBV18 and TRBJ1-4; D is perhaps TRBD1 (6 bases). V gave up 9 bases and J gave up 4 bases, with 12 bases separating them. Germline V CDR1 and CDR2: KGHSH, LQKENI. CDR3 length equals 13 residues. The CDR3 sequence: CASTGGLNEKLFF. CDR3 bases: TGTGCCAGTACCGGGGGGCTTAATGAAAAACTGTTTTTT.

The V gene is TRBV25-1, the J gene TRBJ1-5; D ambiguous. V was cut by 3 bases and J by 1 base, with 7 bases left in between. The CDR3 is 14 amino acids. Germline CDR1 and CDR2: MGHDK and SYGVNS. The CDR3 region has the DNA TGTGCCAGCAGTGACCCTAACAGCAATCAGCCCCAGCATTTT. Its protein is CASSDPNSNQPQHF.

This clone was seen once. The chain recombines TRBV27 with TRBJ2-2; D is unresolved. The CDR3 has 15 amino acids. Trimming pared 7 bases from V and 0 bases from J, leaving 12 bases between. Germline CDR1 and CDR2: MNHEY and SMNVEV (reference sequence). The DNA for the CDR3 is TGTGCCAGCAATCCCCGACGGGCGAACACCGGGGAGCTGTTTTTT. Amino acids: CASNPRRANTGELFF.

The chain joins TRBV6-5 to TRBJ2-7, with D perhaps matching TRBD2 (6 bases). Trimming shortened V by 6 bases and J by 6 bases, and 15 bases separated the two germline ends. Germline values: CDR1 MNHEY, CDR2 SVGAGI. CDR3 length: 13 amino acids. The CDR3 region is CASRTHPSAEQYF. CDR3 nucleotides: TGTGCCAGCAGGACACATCCTAGCGCCGAGCAGTACTTC.

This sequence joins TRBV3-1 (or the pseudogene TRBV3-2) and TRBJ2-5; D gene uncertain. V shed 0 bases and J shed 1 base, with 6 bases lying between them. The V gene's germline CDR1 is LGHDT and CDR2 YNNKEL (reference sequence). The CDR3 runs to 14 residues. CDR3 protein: CASSQDYSQETQYF. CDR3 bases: TGTGCCAGCAGCCAAGATTACAGCCAAGAGACCCAGTACTTC.

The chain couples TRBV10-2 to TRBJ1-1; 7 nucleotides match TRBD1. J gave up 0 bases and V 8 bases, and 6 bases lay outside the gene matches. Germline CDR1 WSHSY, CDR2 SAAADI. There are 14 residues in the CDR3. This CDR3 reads CASGDRAMNTEAFF. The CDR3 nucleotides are TGCGCCAGCGGAGACAGGGCAATGAACACTGAAGCTTTCTTT.

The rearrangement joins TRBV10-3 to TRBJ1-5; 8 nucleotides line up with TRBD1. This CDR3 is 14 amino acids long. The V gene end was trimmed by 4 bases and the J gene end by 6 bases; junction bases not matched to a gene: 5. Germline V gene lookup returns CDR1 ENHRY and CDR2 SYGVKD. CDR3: CAISADRAFQPQHF. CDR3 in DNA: TGTGCCATCAGTGCGGACAGGGCCTTTCAGCCCCAGCATTTT.

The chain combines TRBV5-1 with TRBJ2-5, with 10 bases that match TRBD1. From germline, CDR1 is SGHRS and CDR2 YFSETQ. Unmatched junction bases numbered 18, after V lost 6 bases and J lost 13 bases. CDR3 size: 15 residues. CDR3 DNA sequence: TGCGCCAGCACCTATCTGGGACAGGGGAGCTCAGAATCGTACTTC. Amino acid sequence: CASTYLGQGSSESYF.

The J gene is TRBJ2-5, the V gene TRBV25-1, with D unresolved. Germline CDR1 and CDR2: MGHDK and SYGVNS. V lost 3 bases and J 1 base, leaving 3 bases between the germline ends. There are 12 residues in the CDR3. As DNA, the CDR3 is TGTGCCAGCAGTGATCGCCAAGAGACCCAGTACTTC. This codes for CASSDRQETQYF. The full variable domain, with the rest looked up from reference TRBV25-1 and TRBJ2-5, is EADIYQTPRYLVIGTGKKITLECSQTMGHDKMYWYQQDPGMELHLIHYSYGVNSTEKGDLSSESTVSRIRTEHFPLTLESARPSHTSQYLCASSDRQETQYFGPGTRLLVL.

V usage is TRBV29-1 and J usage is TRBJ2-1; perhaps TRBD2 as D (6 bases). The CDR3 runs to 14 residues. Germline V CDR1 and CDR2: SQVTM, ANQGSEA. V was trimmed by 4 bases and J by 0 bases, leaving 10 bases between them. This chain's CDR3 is CSVVLAGSYNEQFF. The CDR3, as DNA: TGCAGCGTTGTACTAGCCGGCTCCTACAATGAGCAGTTCTTC.

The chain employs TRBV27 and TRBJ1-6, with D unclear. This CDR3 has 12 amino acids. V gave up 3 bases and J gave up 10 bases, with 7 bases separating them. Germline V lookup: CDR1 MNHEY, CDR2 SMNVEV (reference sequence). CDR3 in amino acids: CASSFQASPLHF. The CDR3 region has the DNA TGTGCCAGCAGTTTTCAGGCGTCACCCCTCCACTTT.

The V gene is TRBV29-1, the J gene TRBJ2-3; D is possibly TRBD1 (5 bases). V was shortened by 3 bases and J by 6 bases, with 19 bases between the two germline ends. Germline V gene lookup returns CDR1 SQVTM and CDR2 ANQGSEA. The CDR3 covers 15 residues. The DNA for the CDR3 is TGCAGCGTTGACAATTGGTGGGATAAGGGGGATACGCAGTATTTT. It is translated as CSVDNWWDKGDTQYF.

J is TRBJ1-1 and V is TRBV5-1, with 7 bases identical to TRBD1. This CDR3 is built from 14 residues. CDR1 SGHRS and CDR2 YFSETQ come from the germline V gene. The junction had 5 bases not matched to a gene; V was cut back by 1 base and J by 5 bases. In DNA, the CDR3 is TGCGCCAGCAGCTTGAGACAGGGTGAAACTGAAGCTTTCTTT. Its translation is CASSLRQGETEAFF.

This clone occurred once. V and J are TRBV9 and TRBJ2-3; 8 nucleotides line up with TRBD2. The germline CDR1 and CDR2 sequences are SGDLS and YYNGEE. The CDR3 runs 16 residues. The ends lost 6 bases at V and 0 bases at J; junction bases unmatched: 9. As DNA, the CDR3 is TGTGCCAGCACCCGGGGGCGGGGGGTTAGCACAGATACGCAGTATTTT. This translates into CASTRGRGVSTDTQYF.